Below are 21 T cell receptor beta chains sequenced from a single sample in a study of cytomegalovirus exposure and HLA in healthy donors. PCR employed 60 Vbeta and 13 Jbeta primers. Profiling relied on immunoSEQ multiplex PCR, and the TCRdb table lists in-frame clones only, not all of them. This sample has 190,000 or so clones, with roughly 87% found just once. The sample taken for sequencing was PBMCs. Receptors originate from a man in his fifties in good health and CMV-seronegative.

The rearrangement uses TRBV7-9 and TRBJ1-4; D is unclear. V was pared by 5 bases and J by 0 bases, with 13 bases between. Germline V gene sequence: CDR1 SEHNR, CDR2 FQNEAQ (reference sequence). CDR3 length: 16 amino acids. The CDR3 nucleotides are TGTGCCAGCAGCCCGTGGACTGTTGCAACTAATGAAAAACTGTTTTTT. Translated, it gives CASSPWTVATNEKLFF.

This clone was counted a few times. Additional DNA sequences in this sample encode the identical CDR3. The rearrangement links TRBV7-6 to TRBJ1-1; a possible D gene is TRBD1 (5 bases). V dropped 4 bases and J dropped 1 base, with 10 bases sitting between them. Germline V gene sequence: CDR1 SGHVS, CDR2 FNYEAQ. There are 14 residues in the CDR3. The CDR3 is CASSSGLENTEAFF. The CDR3 region has the DNA TGTGCCAGCAGCTCGGGACTCGAGAACACTGAAGCTTTCTTT. The full variable domain, with the rest looked up from reference TRBV7-6 and TRBJ1-1, is GAGVSQSPRYKVTKRGQDVALRCDPISGHVSLYWYRQALGQGPEFLTYFNYEAQQDKSGLPNDRFSAERPEGSISTLTIQRTEQRDSAMYRCASSSGLENTEAFFGQGTRLTVV.

V gene TRBV11-2 combines with J gene TRBJ1-3; D perhaps matches TRBD1 (6 bases). Germline CDR1 reads SGHAT; CDR2 reads FQNNGV. The length of the CDR3 is 15 residues. Trimming pared 3 bases from V and 0 bases from J, leaving 9 bases between. The CDR3 loop is CASSLQGISGNTIYF. As DNA, the CDR3 is TGTGCCAGCAGCTTGCAGGGGATCTCTGGAAACACCATATATTTT.

The chain couples TRBV28 to TRBJ2-5; no firm D call. The J call could be wrong; TRBJ2-7 is a better fit for the DNA end. The germline V gene encodes CDR1 MDHEN and CDR2 SYDVKM. The CDR3 length is 13 residues. The CDR3 region has the DNA TGTGCCAGCAGTTTGTACCTCGAATACGAGCAGTACTTC. Translation: CASSLYLEYEQYF.

This clone was found a few times. In nucleotides, the CDR3 is TGTGCCAGCAGCCCCGGACAGTCCTACGAGCAGTACTTC. Translated, it gives CASSPGQSYEQYF. The gene calls are TRBV11-3 and TRBJ2-7; maybe TRBD1 (6 bases). The CDR3 is 13 residues long. V dropped 5 bases and J dropped 1 base, with 9 bases sitting between them. Germline CDR1 and CDR2: SGHNT and YENEEA.

The gene calls are TRBV28 and TRBJ1-6; D might be TRBD1 (5 bases). CDR3 size: 15 residues. V lost 8 bases and J lost 10, with 21 bases in between. Per germline, CDR1 MDHEN and CDR2 SYDVKM. The CDR3 loop is CASWGRGSPRSPLHF. For the CDR3, the DNA is TGTGCCAGCTGGGGAAGGGGCAGTCCTCGGTCACCCCTCCACTTT.

This chain joins TRBV7-3 and TRBJ2-3; D is undetermined. V lost 1 base and J lost 3, with 11 bases in between. In germline, CDR1 is SGHTA, CDR2 FQGTGA. This CDR3 has 15 residues. The CDR3 nucleotides read TGTGCCAGCAGCTTAAGCCGGGTAAAAACAGATACGCAGTATTTT. As protein: CASSLSRVKTDTQYF.

This clone appeared a single time. The chain combines TRBV6-5 with TRBJ1-2, with a weak D call TRBD1 (5 bases). CDR3 size: 16 residues. V gave up 0 bases and J gave up 3 bases, with 14 bases separating them. Germline CDR1 MNHEY, CDR2 SVGAGI. The CDR3: CASSYSSGGIDYGYTF. The DNA for the CDR3 is TGTGCCAGCAGTTACTCTTCCGGGGGGATCGACTATGGCTACACCTTC.

The rearrangement joins TRBV2 to TRBJ2-2, with D possibly TRBD2 on 6 matching bases. The CDR3 covers 12 residues. With 8 bases removed from V and 6 bases from J, the gap between germline ends came to 10 bases. Germline CDR1 reads SNHLY; CDR2 reads FYNNEI. The CDR3 reads CASGGLAGELFF. The DNA of the CDR3 is TGTGCCAGCGGGGGGTTGGCCGGGGAGCTGTTTTTT.

The V and J genes are TRBV29-1 and TRBJ1-1, with 7 bases aligning to TRBD1. CDR3 size: 12 residues. The junction had 2 bases not matched to a gene; V was cut back by 5 bases and J by 2 bases. Per the germline V gene, CDR1 is SQVTM and CDR2 is ANQGSEA. The chain's CDR3 is CSVHRGNTEAFF. CDR3 nucleotides: TGCAGCGTTCACAGGGGAAACACTGAAGCTTTCTTT. The full variable domain, with the rest looked up from reference TRBV29-1 and TRBJ1-1, is SAVISQKPSRDICQRGTSLTIQCQVDSQVTMMFWYRQQPGQSLTLIATANQGSEATYESGFVIDKFPISRPNLTFSTLTVSNMSPEDSSIYLCSVHRGNTEAFFGQGTRLTVV.

The V and J genes are TRBV4-1 and TRBJ1-2, with 8 bases matching TRBD1. This CDR3 spans 15 amino acids. Per germline, CDR1 MGHRA and CDR2 YSYEKL. V was clipped by 1 base and J by 4 bases; unmatched bases: 5. In DNA form, the CDR3 reads TGCGCCAGCAGCCAAGGGACAGGGTTTGGCTATGGCTACACCTTC. It specifies CASSQGTGFGYGYTF.

V gene TRBV30 combines with J gene TRBJ2-7, with D possibly matching TRBD1 (5 bases). V was pared by 0 bases and J by 7 bases, with 13 bases between. The CDR3 consists of 13 residues. CDR1 GTSNPN and CDR2 SVGIG come from the germline V gene (reference sequence). The CDR3 DNA reads TGTGCCTGGAGTGTACCAGGGTCAAGGGAGCAGTACTTC. Its translation: CAWSVPGSREQYF.

The V call is TRBV27, the J call TRBJ1-4; 9 bases line up with TRBD1. CDR1 is MNHEY, CDR2 SMNVEV, per germline (reference sequence). CDR3 length: 17 amino acids. With 9 bases clipped from V and 2 bases from J, the junction kept 13 bases outside the gene matches. The CDR3 loop reads CASKSTGQGYTNEKLFF. The CDR3 region has the DNA TGTGCCAGTAAATCAACGGGACAGGGATATACTAATGAAAAACTGTTTTTT.

Note on this clone: In the same sample, other DNA sequences code for this CDR3. The genes are TRBV5-1 and TRBJ1-1; weak D call: TRBD1 (5 bases). The germline V gene has CDR1 SGHRS and CDR2 YFSETQ. V was pared by 0 bases and J by 0 bases, with 6 bases between. The CDR3 contains 14 residues. The CDR3 DNA is TGCGCCAGCAGCTTGGGGGGGGTGAACACTGAAGCTTTCTTT. It is translated as CASSLGGVNTEAFF.

This chain joins TRBV9 and TRBJ1-3; D gene uncertain. The germline V and J ends were trimmed by 3 bases and 0 bases, with 7 bases remaining between them. Germline V CDR1 and CDR2: SGDLS, YYNGEE. The CDR3 sequence is 14 residues long. The CDR3 here is CASSAQSSGNTIYF. The CDR3 nucleotides are TGTGCCAGCAGCGCACAGAGCTCTGGAAACACCATATATTTT. Drawing the rest from reference TRBV9 and TRBJ1-3, the complete variable domain is DSGVTQTPKHLITATGQRVTLRCSPRSGDLSVYWYQQSLDQGLQFLIQYYNGEERAKGNILERFSAQQFPDLHSELNLSSLELGDSALYFCASSAQSSGNTIYFGEGSWLTVV.

This clone was seen just once. The chain carries TRBV11-3 and TRBJ1-4, with 7 bases matching TRBD1. Germline trimming cut 2 bases from V and 7 bases from J; bases unmatched to any gene: 16. The CDR3 totals 18 residues. Germline CDR1 SGHNT, CDR2 YENEEA. CDR3 region: CASSLKGKGGEIGEKLFF. CDR3 nucleotide sequence: TGTGCCAGCAGCTTAAAAGGGAAAGGGGGCGAAATTGGTGAAAAACTGTTTTTT. The variable domain in full, with the rest retrieved from reference TRBV11-3 and TRBJ1-4, is EAGVVQSPRYKIIEKKQPVAFWCNPISGHNTLYWYLQNLGQGPELLIRYENEEAVDDSQLPKDRFSAERLKGVDSTLKIQPAELGDSAVYLCASSLKGKGGEIGEKLFFGSGTQLSVL.

The chain links TRBV6-1 to TRBJ2-6; a weak D match, TRBD2 (6 bases). The V gene's germline CDR1 is MNHNS and CDR2 SASEGT. Trimming took 3 bases from V and 0 from J, leaving 15 bases between them. The CDR3 is 18 residues long. The CDR3 DNA sequence: TGTGCCAGCAGTGATTTCCAGCGGGCCCTCTCTGGGGCCAACGTCCTGACTTTC. Translated, it gives CASSDFQRALSGANVLTF.

The chain employs TRBV5-1 and TRBJ2-2, with no clear D. The CDR3 loop spans 15 amino acids. V was cut by 0 bases and J by 4 bases, with 10 bases left in between. Germline CDR1 reads SGHRS; CDR2 reads YFSETQ. The CDR3 DNA sequence: TGCGCCAGCAGCTTGGCCCAGCCAGGCACCGGGGAGCTGTTTTTT. Translation gives CASSLAQPGTGELFF. The variable domain in full, with the rest retrieved from reference TRBV5-1 and TRBJ2-2, is KAGVTQTPRYLIKTRGQQVTLSCSPISGHRSVSWYQQTPGQGLQFLFEYFSETQRNKGNFPGRFSGRQFSNSRSEMNVSTLELGDSALYLCASSLAQPGTGELFFGEGSRLTVL.

V is TRBV19 and J is TRBJ1-5, with 10 nucleotides matching TRBD1. V gave up 6 bases and J gave up 0 bases; unmatched junction bases: 8. The length of the CDR3 is 17 residues. Germline assignment: CDR1 LNHDA and CDR2 SQIVND (reference sequence). The CDR3 is CASRDRGGTHSNQPQHF. CDR3 bases: TGTGCCAGTAGGGACAGGGGGGGAACACATAGCAATCAGCCCCAGCATTTT.

This clone has a single count. The rearrangement joins TRBV7-8 to TRBJ2-7, with 14 bases aligning to TRBD2. The trim removed 1 base at V and 2 bases at J, leaving 1 base unmatched. Germline lookup yields CDR1 SGHVS and CDR2 FQNEAQ. The CDR3 is 16 residues long. CDR3 nucleotide sequence: TGTGCCAGCAGCTTAGGACTAGCGGGAGGGACCTACGAGCAGTACTTC. As protein: CASSLGLAGGTYEQYF.

CDR3 sequence reads: CASSRQRAGGEDTQYF. CDR3 sequence (DNA): TGTGCCAGCAGCCGGCAAAGGGCGGGGGGAGAAGATACGCAGTATTTT. The chain couples TRBV7-2 to TRBJ2-3, with TRBD2 matching 8 bases. CDR1 and CDR2 from the germline V gene are SGHTA and FQGNSA. The CDR3 covers 16 residues. The trim removed 5 bases at V and 5 bases at J, leaving 12 bases unmatched.